The following is a T cell receptor (beta chain) sequence with its context. The sample is drawn from a study of blood T cell repertoires in COVID-19. About the research overall: COVID-19 samples, acute and convalescent, were from the United States, Italy and Spain. T cells, B-cell-depleted T cells, or PBMCs provided the cDNA or gDNA that served as material.

V shed 6 bases and J 7 bases; nucleotides not matched to a gene: 9. The V gene's germline CDR1 is KGHSH and CDR2 LQKENI. The CDR3 spans 15 residues. Original processing notes: Reference gene primers were amplified, and this amplification served to estimate nucleated cell counts. The data were produced by immunoSEQ multiplex PCR, yet TCRdb's version contains in-frame clones alone and is incomplete. V, J and clone size reflect that table, while D and trimming were determined from the DNA. Of some 76,000 clones in the sample, approximately 90% were seen once. Sequencing was performed on peripheral blood. This receptor was obtained from a woman aged 18 to 35 with acute or convalescent COVID-19. This sequence joins TRBV18 and TRBJ1-6; 7 nucleotides match TRBD1. The chain's CDR3 is CASSPRTGENSPLHF. The DNA of the CDR3 is TGTGCCAGCTCGCCCCGAACAGGGGAAAATTCACCCCTCCACTTT.